This T cell receptor (beta chain) originates from a study of T-cell reconstitution after alpha-beta-depleted transplantation in children. The CDR3 covers 15 residues. V was shortened by 0 bases and J by 0 bases, with 8 bases between the two germline ends. In its sample, this clonotype was seen many times. Unique molecular identifiers were built into the TCRbeta library. TCRdb re-derived calls from the PCR reads in MiXCR, one entry per CDR3 protein. This table has about 120,000 distinct CDR3 sequences, more than 20% appearing once. The rearrangement links TRBV12-3 or TRBV12-4 to TRBJ2-5; possible D gene TRBD2, 6 bases. The sequence was collected from a male patient between 2 and 9 years old who had a stem cell transplant for chronic granulomatous disease, so the T cells may come from the graft donor. The sample consisted of PBMCs, mostly from graft donor cells, taken 180 days after TCRalphabeta/CD19-depleted stem cell transplant. CDR3 sequence: CASSLARDYQETQYF. The CDR3 coding sequence is TGTGCCAGCAGTTTAGCCCGGGACTACCAAGAGACCCAGTACTTC.